Each of the 28 T cell receptor beta chains below was sequenced from the same sample in a study of T cells in Graves' hyperthyroidism and ophthalmopathy. Regions amplified from RNA transcripts were the TCR beta CDR3 regions. The HTBI set primed first-round TCR CDR3 RT-PCR. TCRdb re-called the multiplex PCR reads with MiXCR, one entry per CDR3 protein. The table lists 500,000 to 700,000 distinct CDR3 sequences, around 15% of them singletons, with about 17% in the top ten. Sequencing was performed on blood. The source of these receptors is a young woman with Graves' hyperthyroidism.

This clonotype appeared many times. The chain uses TRBV2 and TRBJ1-4; no firm D call. The CDR3 length is 10 residues. Germline V gives CDR1 SNHLY, CDR2 FYNNEI. Trimming took 3 bases from V and 8 from J, leaving 1 base between them. For the CDR3, the DNA is TGTGCCAGCAGTGAGGAAAAACTGTTTTTT. Translating gives CASSEEKLFF.

The chain has TRBV4-1 and TRBJ2-1; 12 bases map to TRBD1. V lost 0 bases, J lost 7 bases, and 7 bases stayed unmatched. The CDR3 length is 17 residues. Germline CDR1 MGHRA, CDR2 YSYEKL. DNA for the CDR3: TGCGCCAGCAGCCAAGATGGGACAGGGGGCCAAAGGAATGAGCAGTTCTTC. This gives the protein CASSQDGTGGQRNEQFF.

This clonotype was recorded a few times. This sequence joins TRBV20-1 and TRBJ1-3, with D tentatively TRBD1 (5 bases). The CDR3 consists of 14 residues. The germline gives CDR1 DFQATT, CDR2 SNEGSKA (reference sequence). V was trimmed by 6 bases and J by 7 bases, leaving 19 bases between them. The chain's CDR3 is CSASTRGLSNTIYF. The CDR3 nucleotides are TGCAGTGCGAGCACGAGGGGTTTGAGCAACACCATATATTTT.

This clonotype turned up a few times. The chain joins TRBV10-3 to TRBJ1-1; D is uncertain. The CDR3 totals 12 residues. CDR1 is ENHRY and CDR2 is SYGVKD in the germline V gene. V lost 2 bases to trimming and J lost 12 bases, with 13 bases between them. This CDR3 is CAISEGGRETFF. The CDR3 DNA follows: TGTGCCATCAGTGAGGGTGGTAGAGAGACTTTCTTT.

This clonotype has at least ten counts. This rearrangement joins TRBV7-9 to TRBJ2-1; the match to TRBD2 covers 7 bases. CDR3 length equals 16 residues. The V gene end was trimmed by 1 base and the J gene end by 2 bases; junction bases not matched to a gene: 5. Looked up from germline, CDR1 is SEHNR and CDR2 is FQNEAQ (reference sequence). The CDR3 loop is CASSLGGLPPYNEQFF. Here the CDR3 DNA reads TGTGCCAGCAGCTTAGGGGGACTACCGCCCTACAATGAGCAGTTCTTC.

This sequence joins TRBV30 and TRBJ1-1; possible D gene TRBD1, 6 bases. V lost 2 bases to trimming and J lost 1 base, with 14 bases between them. The germline CDR1 and CDR2 sequences are GTSNPN and SVGIG (reference sequence). CDR3 size: 15 residues. Here the CDR3 reads CAWSPRGARNTEAFF. The CDR3 DNA follows: TGTGCCTGGAGTCCTCGGGGGGCAAGGAACACTGAAGCTTTCTTT. The full variable domain, its missing parts supplied by reference TRBV30 and TRBJ1-1, is SQTIHQWPATLVQPVGSPLSLECTVEGTSNPNLYWYRQAAGRGLQLLFYSVGIGQISSEVPQNLSASRPQDRQFILSSKKLLLSDSGFYLCAWSPRGARNTEAFFGQGTRLTVV.

The J gene is TRBJ1-2, the V gene TRBV29-1; D unresolved. V lost 2 bases, J lost 8 bases, and 12 bases lay in between. From germline, CDR1 is SQVTM and CDR2 ANQGSEA. This CDR3 has 12 residues. The CDR3 is CSVEPPLAGYTF. The CDR3 DNA reads TGCAGCGTTGAACCACCCCTTGCAGGCTACACCTTC. The full variable domain, its missing parts supplied by reference TRBV29-1 and TRBJ1-2, is SAVISQKPSRDICQRGTSLTIQCQVDSQVTMMFWYRQQPGQSLTLIATANQGSEATYESGFVIDKFPISRPNLTFSTLTVSNMSPEDSSIYLCSVEPPLAGYTFGSGTRLTVV.

The V and J genes are TRBV5-6 and TRBJ2-1; D is possibly TRBD1 or TRBD2 (6 bases each). V was cut by 7 bases and J by 4 bases, with 21 bases left in between. There are 16 residues in the CDR3. CDR1 SGHDT and CDR2 YYEEEE come from the germline V gene. CDR3: CASGRLLGGSYNEQFF. The CDR3 coding sequence is TGTGCCAGCGGCCGTTTGTTAGGGGGGTCATACAATGAGCAGTTCTTC. The complete variable domain, with remaining parts taken from reference TRBV5-6 and TRBJ2-1, reads DAGVTQSPTHLIKTRGQQVTLRCSPKSGHDTVSWYQQALGQGPQFIFQYYEEEERQRGNFPDRFSGHQFPNYSSELNVNALLLGDSALYLCASGRLLGGSYNEQFFGPGTRLTVL.

Worth noting for this clonotype: Being one base from a much bigger clone, this may be a read error. The chain has TRBV12-5 and TRBJ1-5; D gene ambiguous. Germline-derived CDR1 and CDR2 are LGHNT and FRNRAP. The CDR3 consists of 13 residues. CDR3 DNA sequence: TGTACTAGTGGTTCGGCGTCGGTACCATCCCAGCATTTT. It translates to CTSGSASVPSQHF. Full variable domain (missing parts from reference TRBV12-5 and TRBJ1-5): DARVTQTPRHKVTEMGQEVTMRCQPILGHNTVFWYRQTMMQGLELLAYFRNRAPLDDSGMPKDRFSAEMPDATLATLKIQPSEPRDSAVYFCTSGSASVPSQHFGDGTRLSIL.

The rearrangement uses TRBV13 and TRBJ2-1, with 13 bases aligning to TRBD2. After removal of 4 bases from V and 1 base from J, the junction contained 4 bases not matched to a gene. The CDR3 is 17 amino acids. The germline V gene has CDR1 PRHDT and CDR2 FYEKMQ (reference sequence). CDR3 sequence reads: CASSSTSGGPSYNEQFF. CDR3 bases: TGTGCCAGCAGCTCGACTAGCGGGGGGCCTTCCTACAATGAGCAGTTCTTC. The entire variable domain, with the rest obtained from reference TRBV13 and TRBJ2-1, is as follows: AAGVIQSPRHLIKEKRETATLKCYPIPRHDTVYWYQQGPGQDPQFLISFYEKMQSDKGSIPDRFSAQQFSDYHSELNMSSLELGDSALYFCASSSTSGGPSYNEQFFGPGTRLTVL.

Only a few counts were recorded for this clonotype. This chain joins TRBV6-5 and TRBJ1-3; 7 bases agree with TRBD1. CDR3 size: 16 residues. V gave up 4 bases and J gave up 0 bases; unmatched junction bases: 6. CDR1 is MNHEY and CDR2 is SVGAGI in the germline V gene. The CDR3 coding sequence is TGTGCCAGCAGTTCGGACAGGAGGACCTCTGGAAACACCATATATTTT. It is translated as CASSSDRRTSGNTIYF.

The chain uses TRBV7-9 and TRBJ1-2; possible D gene TRBD1, 5 bases. V dropped 1 base and J dropped 6 bases, with 6 bases sitting between them. Germline CDR1 and CDR2: SEHNR and FQNEAQ (reference sequence). This CDR3 contains 12 residues. CDR3 residues: CASSLEGNGYTF. The DNA for the CDR3 is TGTGCCAGCAGCTTAGAGGGGAATGGCTACACCTTC.

This clonotype was detected many times. The chain is built from TRBV6-2 or TRBV6-3 and TRBJ2-4; D is possibly TRBD1 (5 bases). There are 20 residues in the CDR3. Trimming removed 0 bases at V and 0 bases at J, with 21 bases between. CDR1 and CDR2 (germline): MNHEY, SVGEGT. The CDR3 is CASSYSDSGEIILAKNIQYF. The CDR3 DNA reads as TGTGCCAGCAGTTACTCCGACAGTGGCGAAATTATACTAGCCAAAAACATTCAGTACTTC.

This clonotype appeared many times. The chain combines TRBV28 with TRBJ1-1, with 7 bases matching TRBD1. CDR1 is MDHEN and CDR2 is SYDVKM in the germline V gene. The V and J ends lost 3 bases and 0 bases, in that order; junction bases with no gene match: 4. This CDR3 comprises 15 residues. The CDR3 bases are TGTGCCAGCAGTTTGGATGGGACAGTGAACACTGAAGCTTTCTTT. Translating gives CASSLDGTVNTEAFF.

This chain links TRBV6-1 with TRBJ1-1; unclear D gene. This CDR3 contains 14 residues. Germline values: CDR1 MNHNS, CDR2 SASEGT. V dropped 4 bases and J dropped 1 base, with 10 bases sitting between them. The CDR3: CASSVGPANTEAFF. The CDR3 DNA is TGTGCCAGCAGTGTGGGTCCAGCGAACACTGAAGCTTTCTTT.

The sample holds a few counts of this clonotype. The CDR3: CASSSKPVPGDTGELFF. The CDR3 DNA follows: TGTGCCAGCAGCTCAAAACCGGTTCCGGGGGACACCGGGGAGCTGTTTTTT. The chain couples TRBV7-9 to TRBJ2-2, with a tentative D call TRBD2 (6 bases). Trimming removed 4 bases at V and 3 bases at J, with 18 bases between. This CDR3 is 17 amino acids long. Germline-derived CDR1 and CDR2 are SEHNR and FQNEAQ (reference sequence).

A few counts support this clonotype. The chain uses TRBV11-2 and TRBJ2-2; D gene unclear. V was cut by 3 bases and J by 4 bases, with 9 bases left in between. The CDR3 loop spans 14 amino acids. Per the germline V gene, CDR1 is SGHAT and CDR2 is FQNNGV. The CDR3 region is CASSFIFATGELFF. The CDR3, as DNA: TGTGCCAGCAGCTTTATTTTTGCCACCGGGGAGCTGTTTTTT.

This clonotype has ten or more counts. The chain joins TRBV2 to TRBJ2-3; D not certain. The V end was cut by 3 bases, the J end by 0 bases, with 10 bases between. This CDR3 region has 15 residues. CDR1 SNHLY and CDR2 FYNNEI come from the germline V gene. CDR3 DNA: TGTGCCAGCAGTGACCGGCTCTTTAGCACAGATACGCAGTATTTT. Translation gives CASSDRLFSTDTQYF.

This clonotype was detected a few times. CDR3 residues: CASSTPPGQPFGGYTF. The CDR3 region has the DNA TGTGCCAGTAGTACCCCGCCGGGACAGCCCTTCGGAGGCTACACCTTC. The chain combines TRBV19 with TRBJ1-2; 7 nucleotides line up with TRBD1. This CDR3 contains 16 residues. V dropped 4 bases and J dropped 8; count of bases not matched to a gene: 16. CDR1 LNHDA and CDR2 SQIVND come from the germline V gene (reference sequence).

Notes on this clonotype: An end of the junction differs from the germline gene, which may be a read error. This chain connects TRBV5-6 to TRBJ2-5; TRBD2 aligns across 7 bases. CDR1 is SGHDT and CDR2 is YYEEEE in the germline V gene. This CDR3 contains 15 residues. The CDR3 region has the DNA TGTGCCAGCAGCCGACCCCTAGCGGACCAACAGACCCAGTACTTC. Amino acid sequence: CASSRPLADQQTQYF.

At least ten counts were recorded for this clonotype. The chain joins TRBV6-1 to TRBJ2-7, with a tentative D call TRBD2 (5 bases). From germline, CDR1 is MNHNS and CDR2 SASEGT. V lost 8 bases, J lost 3 bases, and 23 bases lay in between. CDR3 length: 16 residues. The DNA for the CDR3 is TGTGCCAGCTCCCCAGGTTGGGAGACCTTAAGCTACGAGCAGTACTTC. This translates into CASSPGWETLSYEQYF.

The chain carries TRBV11-2 and TRBJ2-3, with D tentatively TRBD1 (5 bases). Per the germline V gene, CDR1 is SGHAT and CDR2 is FQNNGV. The CDR3 sequence is 17 residues long. V lost 5 bases, J lost 4 bases, and 22 bases lay in between. The CDR3 DNA sequence: TGTGCCAGCAGCCACCTCATAATCGGCAGGGCGGCAGATACGCAGTATTTT. This codes for CASSHLIIGRAADTQYF.

At least ten counts were recorded for this clonotype. The chain combines TRBV20-1 with TRBJ1-1, with 8 nucleotides matching TRBD1. Germline CDR1 DFQATT, CDR2 SNEGSKA (reference sequence). The CDR3 extends over 17 amino acids. V gave up 0 bases and J gave up 1 base; unmatched junction bases: 10. DNA of the CDR3: TGCAGTGCTAGAGATTGGCGTTCAGGGGGCCAGAACACTGAAGCTTTCTTT. It encodes CSARDWRSGGQNTEAFF.

The CDR3 nucleotides read TGTGCCAGCAGCCCTAGGGGGGCGCCCATGCAGCCCCAGCATTTT. This encodes CASSPRGAPMQPQHF. This chain links TRBV9 with TRBJ1-5, with D maybe TRBD1 (6 bases). The germline V and J ends were trimmed by 4 bases and 7 bases, with 18 bases remaining between them. This CDR3 region has 15 residues. Germline values: CDR1 SGDLS, CDR2 YYNGEE.

The V and J genes are TRBV20-1 and TRBJ2-7; the D call may be TRBD1 or TRBD2 (7 bases each). The CDR3 has 13 amino acids. Germline V gene data show CDR1 as DFQATT and CDR2 as SNEGSKA (reference sequence). V was clipped by 6 bases and J by 6 bases, with 18 bases between them. The CDR3 DNA is TGCAGTGCAAAGCAGGGGGGGGAGAGCGAGCAGTACTTC. It yields the protein CSAKQGGESEQYF.

This chain joins TRBV20-1 and TRBJ2-1; D is undetermined. Trimming left V 6 bases short and J 11 bases short, with 14 bases between. Germline CDR1 DFQATT, CDR2 SNEGSKA (reference sequence). The CDR3 has 11 amino acids. CDR3 sequence reads: CSALVGHQQFF. The CDR3 region has the DNA TGCAGTGCCCTAGTAGGCCATCAGCAGTTCTTC.

This clonotype was picked up a small number of times. The rearrangement joins TRBV6-1 to TRBJ1-5, with D uncertain. V lost 2 bases, J lost 5 bases, and 4 bases lay in between. This CDR3 has 12 amino acids. The germline V gene has CDR1 MNHNS and CDR2 SASEGT. The CDR3 nucleotides are TGTGCCAGCAGTGAATACTATCAGCCCCAGCATTTT. Translated: CASSEYYQPQHF.

This clonotype was seen ten or more times. The genes are TRBV7-9 and TRBJ1-1, with 7 bases lining up with TRBD1. J gave up 0 bases and V 0 bases, and 1 base lay outside the gene matches. From germline, CDR1 is SEHNR and CDR2 FQNEAQ (reference sequence). CDR3 length equals 15 residues. The CDR3 region has the DNA TGTGCCAGCAGCTTAGCGGACAGGATGAACACTGAAGCTTTCTTT. Translating gives CASSLADRMNTEAFF.